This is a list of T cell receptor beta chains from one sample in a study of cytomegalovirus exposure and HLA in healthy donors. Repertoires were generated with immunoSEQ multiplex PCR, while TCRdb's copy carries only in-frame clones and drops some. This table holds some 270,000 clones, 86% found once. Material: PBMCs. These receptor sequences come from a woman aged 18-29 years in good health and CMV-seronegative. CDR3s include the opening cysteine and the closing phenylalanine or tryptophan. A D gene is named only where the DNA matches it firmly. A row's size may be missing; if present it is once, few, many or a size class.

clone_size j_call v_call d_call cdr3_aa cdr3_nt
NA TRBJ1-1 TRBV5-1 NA CASSHRQNTEAFF TGCGCCAGCAGCCACAGACAGAACACTGAAGCTTTCTTT
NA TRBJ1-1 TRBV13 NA CASSLLMTASTEAFF TGTGCCAGCAGCTTATTAATGACAGCGAGCACTGAAGCTTTCTTT
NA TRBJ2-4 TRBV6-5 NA CASRAGTGFKNIQYF TGTGCCAGCCGGGCAGGAACAGGGTTCAAAAACATTCAGTACTTC
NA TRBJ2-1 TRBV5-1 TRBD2 CASSVSGSSYNEQFF TGCGCCAGCAGCGTAAGCGGGAGCTCCTACAATGAGCAGTTCTTC
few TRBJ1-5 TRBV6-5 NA CASSFLNQPQHF TGTGCCAGCAGTTTCCTAAATCAGCCCCAGCATTTT
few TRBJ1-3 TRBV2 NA CASTLGLIGTIYF TGTGCCAGCACTTTGGGCCTCATAGGCACCATATATTTT
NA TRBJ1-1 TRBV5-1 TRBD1 CASSFLQGWNTEAFF TGCGCCAGCAGCTTTTTACAGGGGTGGAACACTGAAGCTTTCTTT
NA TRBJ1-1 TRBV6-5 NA CASSYTGRNTEAFF TGTGCCAGCAGTTACACGGGGAGGAACACTGAAGCTTTCTTT
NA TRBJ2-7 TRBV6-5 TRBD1 CASSYAGTGNEQYF TGTGCCAGCAGTTACGCCGGGACAGGGAACGAGCAGTACTTC
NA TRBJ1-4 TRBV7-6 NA CASSLQGYGEKLFF TGTGCCAGCAGCTTACAGGGTTATGGAGAAAAACTGTTTTTT
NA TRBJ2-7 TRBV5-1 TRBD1 CASSPPDRAYEQYF TGCGCCAGCAGCCCTCCGGACAGGGCCTACGAGCAGTACTTC
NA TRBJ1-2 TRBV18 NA CASSPPTRDGYTF TGTGCCAGCTCACCACCGACCAGGGATGGCTACACCTTC
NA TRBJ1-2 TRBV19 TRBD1 CASSMSGRGLGYTF TGTGCCAGTAGTATGTCGGGCAGGGGGCTCGGCTACACCTTC
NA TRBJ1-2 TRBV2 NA CASIDDSSWRGIYGYTF TGTGCCAGCATCGATGACAGTTCATGGAGGGGTATCTATGGCTACACCTTC
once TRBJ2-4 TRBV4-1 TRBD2 CASSQRLAVKNIQYF TGCGCCAGCAGCCAAAGACTAGCGGTAAAAAACATTCAGTACTTC
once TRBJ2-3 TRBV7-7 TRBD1 CASSLGQGMTDTQYF TGTGCCAGCAGCTTGGGACAGGGTATGACAGATACGCAGTATTTT
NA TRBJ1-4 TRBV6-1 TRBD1 CASSDLRQGINEKLFF TGTGCCAGCAGTGACCTTCGACAGGGTATTAATGAAAAACTGTTTTTT
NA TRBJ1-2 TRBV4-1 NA CASSLTGTNLGYGYTF TGCGCCAGCAGCCTGACCGGGACTAATCTGGGCTATGGCTACACCTTC
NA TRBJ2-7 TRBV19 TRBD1 CASSVRTGSYVYEQYF TGTGCCAGTAGTGTAAGGACAGGGAGTTACGTCTACGAGCAGTACTTC
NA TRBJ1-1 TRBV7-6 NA CASSLRAVNTEAFF TGTGCCAGCAGCCTGAGGGCTGTGAACACTGAAGCTTTCTTT
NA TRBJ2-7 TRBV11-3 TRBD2 CASSLVGGGIYEQYF TGTGCCAGCAGCTTAGTTGGGGGAGGGATCTACGAGCAGTACTTC
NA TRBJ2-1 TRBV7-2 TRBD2 CASSSRLAGDEQFF TGTGCCAGCAGCTCCCGACTAGCGGGAGACGAGCAGTTCTTC
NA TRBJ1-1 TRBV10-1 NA CASSSQGQAFF TGCGCCAGCAGTTCACAGGGACAAGCTTTCTTT
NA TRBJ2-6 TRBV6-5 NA CASRDPGANVLTF TGTGCCTCGAGGGATCCTGGGGCCAACGTCCTGACTTTC
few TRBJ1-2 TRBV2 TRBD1 CASILQGTTNYGYTF TGTGCCAGCATCTTACAGGGGACCACCAACTATGGCTACACCTTC
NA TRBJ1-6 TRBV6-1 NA CASSEPTSPKASPLHF TGTGCCAGCAGTGAACCGACAAGTCCGAAGGCATCACCCCTCCACTTT
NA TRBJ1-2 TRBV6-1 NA CASRARDSEYYGYTF TGTGCCAGCAGGGCCCGTGACAGCGAATACTATGGCTACACCTTC
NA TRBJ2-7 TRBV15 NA CATSREVARREQYF TGTGCCACCAGCAGAGAGGTAGCTCGGAGGGAGCAGTACTTC
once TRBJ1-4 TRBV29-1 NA CSVDGEEKLFF TGCAGCGTTGACGGGGAGGAAAAACTGTTTTTT
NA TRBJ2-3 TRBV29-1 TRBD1 CSVPSGGRTDTQYF TGCAGCGTTCCCTCAGGGGGTCGGACAGATACGCAGTATTTT
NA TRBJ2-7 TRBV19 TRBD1 CASSSSIGTAYEQYF TGTGCCAGTAGTAGTTCGATTGGGACAGCCTACGAGCAGTACTTC
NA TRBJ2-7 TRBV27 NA CASSQGNYEQYF TGTGCCAGTTCGCAGGGGAACTACGAGCAGTACTTC
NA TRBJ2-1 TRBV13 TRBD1 CASSSHPPDRGPGNEQFF TGTGCCAGCAGCTCCCACCCTCCGGACAGGGGTCCTGGCAATGAGCAGTTCTTC
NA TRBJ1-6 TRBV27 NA CASSQTGIDSPLHF TGTGCCAGCAGTCAGACAGGTATTGATTCACCCCTCCACTTT
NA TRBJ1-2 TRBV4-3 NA CASSQDEGRSDPGYTF TGCGCCAGCAGCCAAGATGAAGGCAGGTCGGATCCTGGCTACACCTTC
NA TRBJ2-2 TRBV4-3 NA CASSQSPNPNTGELFF TGCGCCAGCAGCCAAAGCCCGAATCCGAACACCGGGGAGCTGTTTTTT
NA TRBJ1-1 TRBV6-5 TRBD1 CASSKGQGVNTEAFF TGTGCCAGCAGTAAGGGACAGGGGGTGAACACTGAAGCTTTCTTT
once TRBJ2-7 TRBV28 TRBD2 CASSYPSGSLSYEQYF TGTGCCAGCAGTTATCCTAGCGGGAGCTTATCCTACGAGCAGTACTTC
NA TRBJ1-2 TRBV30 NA CAWSVTVGQTGYTF TGTGCCTGGAGTGTAACCGTGGGACAAACTGGCTACACCTTC
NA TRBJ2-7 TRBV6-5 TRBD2 CASSYASRGDYEQYF TGTGCCAGCAGTTACGCTTCGCGGGGGGACTACGAGCAGTACTTC
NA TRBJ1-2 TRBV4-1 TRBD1 CASSKGQGPDYYGYTF TGCGCCAGCAGCAAGGGACAGGGGCCCGATTACTATGGCTACACCTTC
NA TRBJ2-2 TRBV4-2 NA CASSNQGGTGELFF TGTGCCAGCAGCAACCAGGGAGGCACCGGGGAGCTGTTTTTT
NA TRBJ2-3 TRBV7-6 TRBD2 CASSLSEGSGRKYF TGTGCCAGCAGCTTAAGCGAGGGTAGCGGGAGAAAGTATTTT
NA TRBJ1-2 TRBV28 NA CASSLGGNYGYTF TGTGCCAGCTCACTTGGGGGCAACTATGGCTACACCTTC
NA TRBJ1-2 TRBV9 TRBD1 CASSSPGTGGADYGYTF TGTGCCAGCAGCTCCCCCGGGACAGGGGGCGCGGACTATGGCTACACCTTC
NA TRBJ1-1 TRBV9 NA CASSATGYMNTEAFF TGTGCCAGCAGCGCTACAGGGTACATGAACACTGAAGCTTTCTTT
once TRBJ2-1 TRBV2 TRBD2 CANLRTSGISEQFF TGTGCCAACTTAAGGACTAGCGGGATCAGTGAGCAGTTCTTC
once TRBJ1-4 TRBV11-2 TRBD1 CASSWRQGFNEKLFF TGTGCCAGCAGCTGGAGACAGGGCTTCAATGAAAAACTGTTTTTT
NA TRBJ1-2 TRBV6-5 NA CASSSLWGGYGYTF TGTGCCAGCAGTTCACTCTGGGGAGGCTATGGCTACACCTTC
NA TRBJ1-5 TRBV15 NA CATSREVEQPQHF TGTGCCACCAGCAGGGAGGTGGAGCAGCCCCAGCATTTT